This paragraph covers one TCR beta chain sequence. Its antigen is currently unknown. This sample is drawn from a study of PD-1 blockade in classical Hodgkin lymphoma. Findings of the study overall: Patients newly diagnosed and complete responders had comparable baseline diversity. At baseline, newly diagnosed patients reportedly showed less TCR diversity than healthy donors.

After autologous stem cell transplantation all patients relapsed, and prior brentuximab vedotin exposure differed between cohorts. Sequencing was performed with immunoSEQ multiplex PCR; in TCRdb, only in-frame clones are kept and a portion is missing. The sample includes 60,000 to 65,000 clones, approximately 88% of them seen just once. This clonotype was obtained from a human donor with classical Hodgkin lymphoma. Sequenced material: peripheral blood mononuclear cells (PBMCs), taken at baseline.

CDR3 coding DNA: TGTGCCAGCAGCCCTGAAGGACGAGGGATAGAAAAACTGTTTTTT. This codes for CASSPEGRGIEKLFF. This chain uses TRBV5-6 with TRBJ1-4, with D hard to call. This CDR3 region has 15 residues. The germline V and J ends were trimmed by 4 bases and 8 bases, with 18 bases remaining between them. Germline assignment: CDR1 SGHDT and CDR2 YYEEEE. Full variable domain (rest looked up from reference TRBV5-6 and TRBJ1-4): DAGVTQSPTHLIKTRGQQVTLRCSPKSGHDTVSWYQQALGQGPQFIFQYYEEEERQRGNFPDRFSGHQFPNYSSELNVNALLLGDSALYLCASSPEGRGIEKLFFGSGTQLSVL.